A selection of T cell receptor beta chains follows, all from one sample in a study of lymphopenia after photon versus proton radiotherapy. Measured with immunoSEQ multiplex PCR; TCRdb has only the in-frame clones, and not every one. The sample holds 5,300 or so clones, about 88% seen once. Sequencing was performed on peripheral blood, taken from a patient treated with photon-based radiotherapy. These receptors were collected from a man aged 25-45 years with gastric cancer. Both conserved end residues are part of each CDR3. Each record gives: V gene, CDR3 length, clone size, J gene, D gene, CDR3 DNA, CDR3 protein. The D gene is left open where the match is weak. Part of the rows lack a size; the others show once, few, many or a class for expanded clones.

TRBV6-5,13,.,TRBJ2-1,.,TGTGCCAGCAGTTCCACCGGTGGGGGGGAGCAGTTCTTC,CASSSTGGGEQFF
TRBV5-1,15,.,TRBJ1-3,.,TGCGCCAGCAGCTTGGCAACGGGGAGTGGAAACACCATATATTTT,CASSLATGSGNTIYF
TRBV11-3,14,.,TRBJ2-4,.,TGTGCCAGCAGCACCGGGGGAACCAAAAACATTCAGTACTTC,CASSTGGTKNIQYF
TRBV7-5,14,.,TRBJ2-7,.,TGTGTCAGAAGCTCGCCGGGACACCGGGCCGAGCAGTACTTC,CVRSSPGHRAEQYF
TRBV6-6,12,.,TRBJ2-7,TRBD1,TGTGCCAGCAGGACAGGGGGCTACGAGCAGTACTTC,CASRTGGYEQYF
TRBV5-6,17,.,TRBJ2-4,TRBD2,TGTGCCAGCAGCCCCGGCGTCCTAGCGGGAGAGTTGAACATTCAGTACTTC,CASSPGVLAGELNIQYF
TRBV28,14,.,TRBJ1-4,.,TGTGCCAGCAGTCCGGCTGGGACGGCGGAAAAACTGTTTTTT,CASSPAGTAEKLFF
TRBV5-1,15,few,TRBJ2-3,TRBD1,TGCGCCAGCAGCTTGGGCACAGGGGGCACAGATACGCAGTATTTT,CASSLGTGGTDTQYF
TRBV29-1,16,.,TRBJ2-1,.,TGCAGCGTCCAAAGGTCACCGCCACCGATAGACAATGAGCAGTTCTTC,CSVQRSPPPIDNEQFF
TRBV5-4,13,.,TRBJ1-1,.,TGTGCCAGCAGCTTTACAGGGACCACTGAAGCTTTCTTT,CASSFTGTTEAFF
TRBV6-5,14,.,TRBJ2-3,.,TGTGCCAGCAGTTACGGAGAAAGCACAGATACGCAGTATTTT,CASSYGESTDTQYF
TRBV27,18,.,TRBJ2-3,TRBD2,TGTGCCAGCAGTTCCCTCCGGAGGAGCGGGGGGGGCACAGATACGCAGTATTTT,CASSSLRRSGGGTDTQYF
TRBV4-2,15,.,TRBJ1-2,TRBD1,TGTGCCAGCAGCCTACAGGGGTCTAGGGGTTATGGCTACACCTTC,CASSLQGSRGYGYTF
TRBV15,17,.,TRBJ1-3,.,TGTGCCACCAGCAGAGATAAAGGGACCTTCTCTGGAAACACCATATATTTT,CATSRDKGTFSGNTIYF
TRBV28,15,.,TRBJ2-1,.,TGTGCCAGCAGTTTAGGGGTTAGCGTTGGCGATGAGCAGTTCTTC,CASSLGVSVGDEQFF
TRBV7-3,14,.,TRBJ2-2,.,TGTGCCAGCAGCGAATACTCGAACAGGGGGGAGCTGTTTTTT,CASSEYSNRGELFF
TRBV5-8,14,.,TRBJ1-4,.,TGTGCCAGCAGCTTGGGACAAACTAATGAAAAACTGTTTTTT,CASSLGQTNEKLFF
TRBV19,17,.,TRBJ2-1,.,TGTGCCAGTACCTCTAAGGTCCTATCGAAACGTTACAATGAGCAGTTCTTC,CASTSKVLSKRYNEQFF
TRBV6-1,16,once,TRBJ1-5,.,TGTGCCAGCAGTGAATTTTTTGATCTTGGAAATCAGCCCCAGCATTTT,CASSEFFDLGNQPQHF
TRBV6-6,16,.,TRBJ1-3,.,TGTGCCAGCAGTCACCCGACAGTTTTCCCTGGAAACACCATATATTTT,CASSHPTVFPGNTIYF